A single sample gave rise to the 19 T cell receptor beta chains below, sequenced in a study of T cell responses to AZD1222 COVID-19 vaccine. Sequencing used immunoSEQ multiplex PCR; TCRdb keeps in-frame clones, though not all of them. Here the sample spans 140,000 to 150,000 clones, around nine tenths being singletons. The sequences come from peripheral blood, collected on day 0 of AZD1222 vaccination. These receptors all come from an adult in good health.

The chain has TRBV27 and TRBJ1-2; no clear D. Deletions cut 5 bases from V and 5 bases from J, with 15 bases between. The CDR3 sequence is 14 residues long. Germline CDR1 MNHEY, CDR2 SMNVEV (reference sequence). CDR3 DNA sequence: TGTGCCAGCAGTAACAGACCCCGCGAATATGGCTACACCTTC. Residues: CASSNRPREYGYTF.

The chain joins TRBV4-2 to TRBJ2-7; D is ambiguous. Trimming left V 0 bases short and J 0 bases short, with 6 bases between. Germline CDR1 and CDR2: LGHNA and YNFKEQ. This CDR3 spans 14 amino acids. The CDR3 spells CASSQDRTSYEQYF. The CDR3 bases are TGTGCCAGCAGCCAAGACAGAACCTCCTACGAGCAGTACTTC.

The chain couples TRBV9 to TRBJ1-4; D is unclear. Germline CDR1 reads SGDLS; CDR2 reads YYNGEE. V was cut by 5 bases and J by 0 bases, with 11 bases left in between. This CDR3 spans 15 amino acids. For the CDR3, the DNA is TGTGCCAGCAGTGGTCCCAGTACAACTAATGAAAAACTGTTTTTT. The encoded protein is CASSGPSTTNEKLFF.

The rearrangement joins TRBV11-3 to TRBJ2-1; TRBD1 agrees at 10 bases. Germline CDR1 is SGHNT and CDR2 is YENEEA. The V gene end was trimmed by 1 base and the J gene end by 3 bases; junction bases not matched to a gene: 3. The CDR3 sequence is 16 residues long. In DNA form, the CDR3 reads TGTGCCAGCAGCTTAGGGGGGGACAGGGGCTACAATGAGCAGTTCTTC. It is translated as CASSLGGDRGYNEQFF.

The gene calls are TRBV12-3 or TRBV12-4 and TRBJ1-1; no clear D. V was pared by 2 bases and J by 1 base, with 2 bases between. CDR3 size: 12 residues. This chain's CDR3 is CASSLQNTEAFF. The DNA of the CDR3 is TGTGCCAGCAGTTTACAGAACACTGAAGCTTTCTTT.

The chain recombines TRBV6-5 with TRBJ2-5, with D possibly TRBD1 on 6 matching bases. Trimming left V 6 bases short and J 2 bases short, with 10 bases between. This CDR3 contains 13 residues. The V gene's germline CDR1 is MNHEY and CDR2 SVGAGI. The CDR3 reads CASRFGQQETQYF. Here the CDR3 DNA reads TGTGCCAGCAGGTTCGGACAGCAAGAGACCCAGTACTTC.

This chain links TRBV27 with TRBJ1-2; 12 positions match TRBD1. The V and J ends lost 8 bases and 4 bases, in that order; junction bases with no gene match: 14. CDR1 and CDR2 (germline): MNHEY, SMNVEV (reference sequence). This CDR3 is 17 amino acids long. The CDR3 here is CASSFGTGGNVVYGYTF. The DNA for the CDR3 is TGTGCCAGCTCTTTTGGGACAGGGGGCAATGTTGTCTATGGCTACACCTTC.

The genes are TRBV4-2 and TRBJ2-1, with 7 bases that match TRBD2. V was clipped by 2 bases and J by 8 bases; unmatched bases: 6. In germline, CDR1 is LGHNA, CDR2 YNFKEQ. The CDR3 length is 14 residues. The CDR3 DNA is TGTGCCAGCAGCCAAATTTCCCGGGGGGATGAGCAGTTCTTC. Translation: CASSQISRGDEQFF.

J is TRBJ2-7 and V is TRBV7-9; no clear D gene. Germline V gives CDR1 SEHNR, CDR2 FQNEAQ (reference sequence). Trimming took 8 bases from V and 3 from J, leaving 11 bases between them. The CDR3 spans 12 residues. DNA of the CDR3: TGTGCCAGCTCAAGGGTAAACTACGAGCAGTACTTC. Amino acid sequence: CASSRVNYEQYF.

Points on this clone: This CDR3 is also generated by other DNA sequences in the sample. V and J are TRBV28 and TRBJ2-7, with no clear D. This CDR3 comprises 11 residues. Trimming took 5 bases from V and 3 from J, leaving 5 bases between them. Germline values: CDR1 MDHEN, CDR2 SYDVKM. This CDR3 is CASSLYYEQYF. The CDR3 DNA sequence: TGTGCCAGCAGTCTCTACTACGAGCAGTACTTC.

V is TRBV6-5 and J is TRBJ2-3; no clear D. CDR1 is MNHEY and CDR2 is SVGAGI in the germline V gene. This CDR3 has 14 residues. The V end lost 6 bases, the J end lost 0 bases, and 10 bases lay between the germline ends. Here the CDR3 DNA reads TGTGCCAGCAGCCGTACACGGAGCACAGATACGCAGTATTTT. Translating gives CASSRTRSTDTQYF.

V is TRBV11-2 and J is TRBJ2-2; 10 bases are a match to TRBD1. The CDR3 is 16 residues long. Germline V gives CDR1 SGHAT, CDR2 FQNNGV. V was clipped by 5 bases and J by 7 bases; unmatched bases: 10. The CDR3 DNA sequence: TGTGCCAGCAGCCCTCCAGGGGACAGGGGTTACGGGGAGCTGTTTTTT. Protein: CASSPPGDRGYGELFF.

The chain carries TRBV5-1 and TRBJ2-6, with 11 bases that match TRBD2. This CDR3 contains 18 residues. Germline CDR1 is SGHRS and CDR2 is YFSETQ. The V gene end was trimmed by 5 bases and the J gene end by 2 bases; junction bases not matched to a gene: 9. CDR3 DNA sequence: TGCGCCAGCAGTATAGCGGGAGGGTCCGCACCTGGGGCCAACGTCCTGACTTTC. Protein: CASSIAGGSAPGANVLTF.

This rearrangement joins TRBV28 to TRBJ2-7; 8 bases match TRBD2. From germline, CDR1 is MDHEN and CDR2 SYDVKM. The ends lost 1 base at V and 7 bases at J; junction bases unmatched: 6. CDR3 size: 14 residues. As DNA, the CDR3 is TGTGCCAGCAGTTTATTGCGGGAGGTGGAGGAGCAGTACTTC. It translates to CASSLLREVEEQYF.

The chain recombines TRBV5-5 with TRBJ2-3, with 8 nucleotides matching TRBD1. After removal of 3 bases from V and 5 bases from J, the junction contained 5 bases not matched to a gene. From germline, CDR1 is SGHKS and CDR2 YYEKEE (reference sequence). This CDR3 is built from 14 residues. The CDR3 DNA follows: TGTGCCAGCAGCTCCAGGGGGCCCGTAGATACGCAGTATTTT. Its protein is CASSSRGPVDTQYF. Full variable domain (remainder filled in from reference TRBV5-5 and TRBJ2-3): DAGVTQSPTHLIKTRGQQVTLRCSPISGHKSVSWYQQVLGQGPQFIFQYYEKEERGRGNFPDRFSARQFPNYSSELNVNALLLGDSALYLCASSSRGPVDTQYFGPGTRLTVL.

The chain carries TRBV6-1 and TRBJ1-1; tentative D call: TRBD1 (6 bases). The germline V gene has CDR1 MNHNS and CDR2 SASEGT. The CDR3 has 18 amino acids. V was trimmed by 0 bases and J by 0 bases, leaving 17 bases between them. The DNA of the CDR3 is TGTGCCAGCAGTGAAGCGATCGGGGGGCCTATAATGAACACTGAAGCTTTCTTT. Translating it yields CASSEAIGGPIMNTEAFF.

J is TRBJ1-5 and V is TRBV7-9, with 8 bases matching TRBD1. Germline V gene sequence: CDR1 SEHNR, CDR2 FQNEAQ (reference sequence). V lost 4 bases to trimming and J lost 6 bases; unmatched junction nucleotides: 11. CDR3 length: 16 residues. The CDR3 DNA is TGTGCCAGCAGCTCCGGACAGGGCTCTCTCACTCAGCCCCAGCATTTT. Translating gives CASSSGQGSLTQPQHF.

This clone came up once. CDR3 sequence: CASSQELKTGDTQYF. The CDR3 region has the DNA TGTGCCAGCAGCCAAGAACTAAAAACGGGAGATACGCAGTATTTT. The chain is built from TRBV3-1 (or the pseudogene TRBV3-2) and TRBJ2-3; D ambiguous. This CDR3 has 15 amino acids. Trimming took off 0 bases at V and 5 bases at J, with 12 bases between the two ends. Germline V gene sequence: CDR1 LGHDT, CDR2 YNNKEL (reference sequence).

The chain joins TRBV6-2 or TRBV6-3 to TRBJ2-3; tentative D call: TRBD2 (6 bases). The CDR3 is made up of 15 amino acids. CDR1 and CDR2 from the germline V gene are MNHEY and SVGEGT. Trimming removed 5 bases at V and 1 base at J, with 13 bases between. CDR3 loop: CASSPERVGTDTQYF. Here the CDR3 DNA reads TGTGCCAGCAGTCCGGAGCGGGTGGGCACAGATACGCAGTATTTT.